This TCR beta chain was profiled in a study of sequential checkpoint blockade in melanoma (dated by TCRdb to between 2019 and 2020). At the level of the whole study: Patients were assigned by 1:1 randomization to either first-line nivolumab followed by ipilimumab (arm A) or ipilimumab followed by nivolumab (arm B). Maintenance nivolumab came after each of the two trial sequences.

In its sample, this clone was seen a few times. Its cognate antigen has yet to be identified. Qualities for individual bases were not recorded, and no much larger clone is one base off. Overall study outcomes, separate from this receptor: The model for predicting response that combines TCR metrics with mutation burden needs to be validated in larger, independent patient cohorts.

CDR1 SGHVT and CDR2 SQSDAQ are derived from the germline V gene. V lost 4 bases and J lost 3 bases; the stretch between them is 10 bases long. Counted from cysteine to phenylalanine, this CDR3 has 14 amino acids. Only the CDR3 portion is preserved as DNA: 42 bases, with reading frame beginning at the first base. TCRbeta CDR3 regions were immunosequenced from genomic DNA with the immunoSEQ Assay. Genomic DNA was amplified by bias-controlled multiplex PCR before high-throughput sequencing. In the paper's pipeline: To quantify the absolute abundance of each unique TCRbeta CDR3 region, the sequences were collapsed and filtered. Clonality, defined as 1 minus Pielou's evenness, was calculated using only productive rearrangements. A previously published method was used to identify clones whose frequencies were significantly greater in on-treatment samples than in baseline samples. In TCRdb, the immuneACCESS table is reduced to in-frame sequences with V and J assigned. These tables do not hold every clone; where another copy was compared, an unresolved V gene accounts for under half, and the others remain unexplained. The D gene and trimming were derived from the DNA, and the V and J assignments and clone size from that table. Recorded for this sample are 7,000 to 10,000 clones; around 64% of them occurred a single time. The ten largest account for around 50% of the sample.

The treatment or condition tag for this specimen amounts to: randomized to nivolumab then ipilimumab (arm A) or the reverse (arm B). Prior DNA-damaging chemotherapy had not been received by any trial patient. A FACS Aria II flow cytometer was used to sort live CD3+CD8+ cells that were negative for CD19 and CD56 from thawed PBMCs. CheckMate 064, a randomized, open-label phase II trial of sequential checkpoint blockade, was the source of the samples, all of which came from patients with melanoma. Peripheral blood mononuclear cells were obtained through leukapheresis, purified using Ficoll-Paque, and frozen in human serum containing 10% DMSO. Right after sorting, the blood CD3+CD8+ cells were verified to be >95% pure, and DNA extraction followed.

The sequencing used CD8+ T cells sorted from blood (inferred from file names), collected from a patient given nivolumab and ipilimumab in sequence. This TCR was recovered from a human patient with melanoma. Some clones in this sample may be carry-over from other donors' samples. The rearranged chain carries TRBV7-4 and TRBJ1-3; the D gene is not confidently resolved. The base sequence is TGTGCCAGCAGCTGGGGAGGCATTGGAAACACCATATATTTT. The resulting protein is CASSWGGIGNTIYF.